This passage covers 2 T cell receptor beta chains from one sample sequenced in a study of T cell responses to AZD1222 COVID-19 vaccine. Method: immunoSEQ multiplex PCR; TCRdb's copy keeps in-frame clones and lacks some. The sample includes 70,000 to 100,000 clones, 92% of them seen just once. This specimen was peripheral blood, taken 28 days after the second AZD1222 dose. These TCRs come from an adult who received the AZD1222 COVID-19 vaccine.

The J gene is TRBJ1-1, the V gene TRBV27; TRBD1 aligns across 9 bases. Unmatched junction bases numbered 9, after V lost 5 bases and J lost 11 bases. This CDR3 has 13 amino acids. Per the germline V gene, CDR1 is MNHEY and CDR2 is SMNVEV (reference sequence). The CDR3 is CASSIDRGAKAFF. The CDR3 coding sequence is TGTGCCAGCAGTATCGACAGGGGGGCTAAGGCTTTCTTT.

The CDR3 sequence: CASSLVVSEQFF. As DNA, the CDR3 is TGTGCCAGCAGCTTAGTGGTGAGTGAGCAGTTCTTC. V gene TRBV11-3 combines with J gene TRBJ2-1; D is unclear. Between the trimmed V and J ends, which lost 1 base and 9 bases, there was a span of 7 bases. Germline loops: CDR1 SGHNT, CDR2 YENEEA. This CDR3 has 12 residues.